Included here is one TCR beta chain sequence, with context. Assay used: immunoSEQ multiplex PCR; TCRdb lists only in-frame clones, some missing. The table records over a million clones, about 84% of them present only once. CDR1 and CDR2 from the germline V gene are LGHNA and YNFKEQ. The V end lost 4 bases, the J end lost 9 bases, and 11 bases lay between the germline ends. The length of the CDR3 is 12 residues. This sample was included in a study of shared clonotypes between healthy human individuals. Healthy HIV-negative adults without recent acute infections or vaccinations served as donors. Specimen: memory CD4+ T cells from PBMCs. Described subset: CD45RA-negative fraction. The chain is built from TRBV4-2 and TRBJ2-3; either TRBD1 or TRBD2 may supply D (5 bases each). The TCR was taken from a young man in good health. Some clones in this sample may be carry-over from other donors' samples. CDR3: CASSPLEGTQYF. The CDR3 DNA reads TGTGCCAGCAGCCCTTTAGAGGGGACGCAGTATTTT.